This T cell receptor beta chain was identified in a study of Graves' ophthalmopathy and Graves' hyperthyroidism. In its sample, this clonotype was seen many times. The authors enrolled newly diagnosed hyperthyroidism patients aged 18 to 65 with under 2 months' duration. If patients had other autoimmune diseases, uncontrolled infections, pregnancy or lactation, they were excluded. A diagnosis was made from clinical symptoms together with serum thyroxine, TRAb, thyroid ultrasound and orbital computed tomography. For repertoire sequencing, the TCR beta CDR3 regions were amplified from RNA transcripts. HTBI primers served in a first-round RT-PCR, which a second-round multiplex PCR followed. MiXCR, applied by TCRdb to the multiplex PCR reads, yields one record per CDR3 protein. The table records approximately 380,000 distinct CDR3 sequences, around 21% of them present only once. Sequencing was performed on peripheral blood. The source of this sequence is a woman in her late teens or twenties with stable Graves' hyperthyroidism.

The chain's CDR3 is CASSQTTDAYEQYF. CDR3 DNA: TGTGCCAGCAGCCAGACGACAGATGCCTACGAGCAGTACTTC. The chain links TRBV5-6 to TRBJ2-7; a possible D gene is TRBD1 (5 bases). CDR3 length: 14 amino acids. Trimming shortened V by 4 bases and J by 2 bases, and 13 bases separated the two germline ends. The germline gives CDR1 SGHDT, CDR2 YYEEEE.